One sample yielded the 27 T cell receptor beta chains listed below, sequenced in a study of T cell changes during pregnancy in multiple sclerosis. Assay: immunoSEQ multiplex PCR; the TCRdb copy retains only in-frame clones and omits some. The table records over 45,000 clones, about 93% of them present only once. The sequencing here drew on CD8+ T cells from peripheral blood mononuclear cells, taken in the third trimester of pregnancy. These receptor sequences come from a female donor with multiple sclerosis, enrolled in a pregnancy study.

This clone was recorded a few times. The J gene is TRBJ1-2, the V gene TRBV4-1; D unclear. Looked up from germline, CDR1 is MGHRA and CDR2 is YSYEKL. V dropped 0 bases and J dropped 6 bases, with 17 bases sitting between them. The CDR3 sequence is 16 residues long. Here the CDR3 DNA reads TGCGCCAGCAGCCAAGATTGGTACGAGATTCTGGATGGCTACACCTTC. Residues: CASSQDWYEILDGYTF.

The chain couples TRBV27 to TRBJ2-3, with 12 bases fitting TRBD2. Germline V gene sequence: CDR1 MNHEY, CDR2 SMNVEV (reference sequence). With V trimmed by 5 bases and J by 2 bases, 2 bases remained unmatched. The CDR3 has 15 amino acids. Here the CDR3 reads CASSRLAGATDTQYF. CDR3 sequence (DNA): TGTGCCAGCAGTCGACTAGCGGGAGCCACAGATACGCAGTATTTT.

CDR3 loop: CASSLAGRGEQYF. Here the CDR3 DNA reads TGTGCCAGCAGCTTAGCGGGGCGGGGCGAGCAGTACTTC. The chain recombines TRBV7-9 with TRBJ2-7, with TRBD2 as a possible D gene (6 bases). V was cut by 0 bases and J by 6 bases, with 9 bases left in between. Germline CDR1 SEHNR, CDR2 FQNEAQ (reference sequence). The CDR3 is 13 residues long. Looking up the rest from reference TRBV7-9 and TRBJ2-7 gives the full variable domain: DTGVSQNPRHKITKRGQNVTFRCDPISEHNRLYWYRQTLGQGPEFLTYFQNEAQLEKSRLLSDRFSAERPKGSFSTLEIQRTEQGDSAMYLCASSLAGRGEQYFGPGTRLTVT.

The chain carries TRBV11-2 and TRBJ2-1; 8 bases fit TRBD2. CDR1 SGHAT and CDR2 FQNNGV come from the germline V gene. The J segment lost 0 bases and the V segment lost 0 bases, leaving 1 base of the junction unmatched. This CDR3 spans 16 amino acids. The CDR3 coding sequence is TGTGCCAGCAGCTTAGAAGCGGGAGTCTCCTACAATGAGCAGTTCTTC. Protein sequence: CASSLEAGVSYNEQFF. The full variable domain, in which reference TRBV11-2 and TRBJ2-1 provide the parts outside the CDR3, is EAGVAQSPRYKIIEKRQSVAFWCNPISGHATLYWYQQILGQGPKLLIQFQNNGVVDDSQLPKDRFSAERLKGVDSTLKIQPAKLEDSAVYLCASSLEAGVSYNEQFFGPGTRLTVL.

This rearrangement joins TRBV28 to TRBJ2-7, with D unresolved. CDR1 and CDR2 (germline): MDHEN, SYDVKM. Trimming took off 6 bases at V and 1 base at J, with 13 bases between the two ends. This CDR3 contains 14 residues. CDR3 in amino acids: CASSPRLVSYEQYF. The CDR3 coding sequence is TGTGCCAGCAGCCCCAGATTGGTATCCTACGAGCAGTACTTC.

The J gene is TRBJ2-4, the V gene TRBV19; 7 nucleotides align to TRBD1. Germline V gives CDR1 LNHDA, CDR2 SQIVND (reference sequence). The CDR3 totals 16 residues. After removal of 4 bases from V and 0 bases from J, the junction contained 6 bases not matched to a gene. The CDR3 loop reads CASSTKTGIAKNIQYF. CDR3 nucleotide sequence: TGTGCCAGTAGTACCAAGACAGGGATAGCCAAAAACATTCAGTACTTC.

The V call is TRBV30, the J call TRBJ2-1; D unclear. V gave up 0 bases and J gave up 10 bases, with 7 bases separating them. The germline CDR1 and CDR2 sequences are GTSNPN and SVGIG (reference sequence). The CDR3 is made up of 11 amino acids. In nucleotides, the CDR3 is TGTGCCTGGAGTGTAGCAGGAGAGCAGTTCTTC. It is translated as CAWSVAGEQFF.

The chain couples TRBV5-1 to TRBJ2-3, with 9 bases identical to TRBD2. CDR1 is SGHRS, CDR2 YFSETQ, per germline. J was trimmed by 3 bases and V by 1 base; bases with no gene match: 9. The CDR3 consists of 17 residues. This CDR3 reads CASSLFVSGSATDTQYF. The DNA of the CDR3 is TGCGCCAGCAGCTTGTTTGTTAGCGGGAGTGCGACAGATACGCAGTATTTT.

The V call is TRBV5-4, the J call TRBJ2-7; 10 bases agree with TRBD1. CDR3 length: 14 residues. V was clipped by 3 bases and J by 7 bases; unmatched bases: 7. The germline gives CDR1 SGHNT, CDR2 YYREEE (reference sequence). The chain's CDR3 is CASSSGTGVGEQYF. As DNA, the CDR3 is TGTGCCAGCAGCTCCGGGACAGGGGTCGGAGAGCAGTACTTC.

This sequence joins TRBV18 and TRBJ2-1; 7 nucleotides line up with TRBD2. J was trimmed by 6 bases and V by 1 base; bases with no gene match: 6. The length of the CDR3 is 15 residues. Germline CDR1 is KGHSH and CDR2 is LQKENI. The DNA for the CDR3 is TGTGCCAGCTCACCACGGGCGGGAGCCCCCAATGAGCAGTTCTTC. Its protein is CASSPRAGAPNEQFF.

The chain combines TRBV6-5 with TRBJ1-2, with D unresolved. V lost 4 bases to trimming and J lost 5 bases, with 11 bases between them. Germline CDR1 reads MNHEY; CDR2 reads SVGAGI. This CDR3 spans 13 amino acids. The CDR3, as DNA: TGTGCCAGCAGTTCTGGACGGGAGTATGGCTACACCTTC. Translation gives CASSSGREYGYTF.

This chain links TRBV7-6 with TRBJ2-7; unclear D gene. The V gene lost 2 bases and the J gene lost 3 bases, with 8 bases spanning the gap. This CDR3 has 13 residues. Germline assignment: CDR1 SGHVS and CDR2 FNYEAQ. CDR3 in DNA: TGTGCCAGCAGCTTATCGCCAGACTACGAGCAGTACTTC. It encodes CASSLSPDYEQYF.

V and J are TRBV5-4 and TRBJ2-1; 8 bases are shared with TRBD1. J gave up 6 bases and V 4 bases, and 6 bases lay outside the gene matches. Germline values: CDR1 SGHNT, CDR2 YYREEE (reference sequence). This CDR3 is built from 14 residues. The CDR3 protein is CASSPQGVRNEQFF. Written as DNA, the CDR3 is TGTGCCAGCAGCCCACAGGGGGTCCGCAATGAGCAGTTCTTC.

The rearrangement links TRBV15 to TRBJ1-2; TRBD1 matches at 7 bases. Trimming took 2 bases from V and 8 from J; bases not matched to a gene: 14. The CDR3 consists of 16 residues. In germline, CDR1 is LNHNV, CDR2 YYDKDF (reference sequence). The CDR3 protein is CATSRLKDRLIYGYTF. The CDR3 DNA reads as TGTGCCACCAGCAGACTAAAGGACAGGTTGATCTACGGCTACACCTTC.

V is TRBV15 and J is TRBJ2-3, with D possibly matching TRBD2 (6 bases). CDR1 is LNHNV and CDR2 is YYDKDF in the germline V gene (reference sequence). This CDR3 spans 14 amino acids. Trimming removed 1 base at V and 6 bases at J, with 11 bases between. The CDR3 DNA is TGTGCCACCAGCAGAGGGGACTCGGCTGATACGCAGTATTTT. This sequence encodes CATSRGDSADTQYF. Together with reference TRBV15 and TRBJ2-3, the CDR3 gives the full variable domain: DAMVIQNPRYQVTQFGKPVTLSCSQTLNHNVMYWYQQKSSQAPKLLFHYYDKDFNNEADTPDNFQSRRPNTSFCFLDIRSPGLGDTAMYLCATSRGDSADTQYFGPGTRLTVL.

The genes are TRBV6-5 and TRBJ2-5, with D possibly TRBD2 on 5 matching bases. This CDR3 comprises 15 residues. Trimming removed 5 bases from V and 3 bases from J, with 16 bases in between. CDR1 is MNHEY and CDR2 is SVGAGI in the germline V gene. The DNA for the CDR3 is TGTGCCAGCAGTAACCGCCTAGACTATGAAGAGACCCAGTACTTC. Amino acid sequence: CASSNRLDYEETQYF.

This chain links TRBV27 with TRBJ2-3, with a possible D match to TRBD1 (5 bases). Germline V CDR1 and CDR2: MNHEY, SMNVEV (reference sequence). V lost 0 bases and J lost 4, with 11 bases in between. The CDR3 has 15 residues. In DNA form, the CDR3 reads TGTGCCAGCAGTTTATCGGGGCAGACGCCAGATACGCAGTATTTT. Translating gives CASSLSGQTPDTQYF.

The CDR3 coding sequence is TGTGCCAGTAGTATTGGTTCTGTGGGAGGATTCTACGAGCAGTACTTC. Amino acids: CASSIGSVGGFYEQYF. The V call is TRBV19, the J call TRBJ2-7; TRBD2 is a possible D gene (6 bases). This CDR3 region has 16 residues. V lost 3 bases and J 3 bases, leaving 18 bases between the germline ends. Germline CDR1 LNHDA, CDR2 SQIVND (reference sequence).

The CDR3 DNA follows: TGTGCCAGCCGAGCCACCGGGACTAGCGGGAGAGAGACCCAGTACTTC. This gives the protein CASRATGTSGRETQYF. The V call is TRBV2, the J call TRBJ2-5; 14 positions match TRBD2. This CDR3 has 16 amino acids. V was clipped by 8 bases and J by 4 bases; unmatched bases: 9. In germline, CDR1 is SNHLY, CDR2 FYNNEI.

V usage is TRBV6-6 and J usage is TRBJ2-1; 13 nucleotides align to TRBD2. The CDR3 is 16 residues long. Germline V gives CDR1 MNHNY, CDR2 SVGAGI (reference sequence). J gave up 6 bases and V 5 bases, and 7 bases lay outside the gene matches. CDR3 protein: CASSPGLAGAPNEQFF. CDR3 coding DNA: TGTGCCAGCAGTCCCGGACTAGCGGGAGCCCCCAATGAGCAGTTCTTC.

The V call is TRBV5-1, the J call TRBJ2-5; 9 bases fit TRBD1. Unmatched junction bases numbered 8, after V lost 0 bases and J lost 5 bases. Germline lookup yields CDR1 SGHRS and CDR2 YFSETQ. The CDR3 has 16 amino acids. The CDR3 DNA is TGCGCCAGCAGCTTGGAGGGACAGGGAGGGTTGGAGACCCAGTACTTC. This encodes CASSLEGQGGLETQYF.

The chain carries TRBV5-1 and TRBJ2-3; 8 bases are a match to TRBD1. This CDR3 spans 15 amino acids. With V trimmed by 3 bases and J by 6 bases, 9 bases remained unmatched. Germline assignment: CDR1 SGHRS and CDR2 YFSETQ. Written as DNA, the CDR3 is TGCGCCAGCAGCTGGACAGGGCTAACCTTGGATACGCAGTATTTT. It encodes CASSWTGLTLDTQYF.

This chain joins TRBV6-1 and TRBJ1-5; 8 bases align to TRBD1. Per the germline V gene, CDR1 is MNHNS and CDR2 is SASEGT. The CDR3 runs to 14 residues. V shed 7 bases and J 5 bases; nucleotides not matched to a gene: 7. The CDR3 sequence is CASIDRGRDQPQHF. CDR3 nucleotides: TGTGCCAGCATCGACAGGGGTCGGGATCAGCCCCAGCATTTT.

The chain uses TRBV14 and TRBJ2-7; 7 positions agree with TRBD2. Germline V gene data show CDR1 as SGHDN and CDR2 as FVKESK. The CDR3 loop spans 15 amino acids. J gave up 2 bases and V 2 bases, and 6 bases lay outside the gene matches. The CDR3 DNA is TGTGCCAGCAGCCAACTAGCGGACACACCCTACGAGCAGTACTTC. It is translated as CASSQLADTPYEQYF.

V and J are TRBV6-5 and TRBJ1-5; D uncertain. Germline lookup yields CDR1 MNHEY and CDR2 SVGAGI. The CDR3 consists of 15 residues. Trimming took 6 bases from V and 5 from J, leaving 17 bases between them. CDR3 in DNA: TGTGCCAGCAGCCTCGAGGACGGGGATGATCAGCCCCAGCATTTT. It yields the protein CASSLEDGDDQPQHF.

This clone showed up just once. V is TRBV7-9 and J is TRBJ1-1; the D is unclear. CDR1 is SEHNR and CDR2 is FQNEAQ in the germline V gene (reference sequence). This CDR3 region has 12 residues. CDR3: CAIFFGGFEAFF. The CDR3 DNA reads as TGTGCTATCTTCTTTGGCGGCTTTGAAGCTTTCTTT.

CDR3 in DNA: TGCGCCAGCAGCTCGGGACAGGGGGAGATCTACGAGCAGTACTTC. It is translated as CASSSGQGEIYEQYF. The rearrangement links TRBV5-1 to TRBJ2-7, with 11 nucleotides matching TRBD1. V lost 3 bases and J lost 3; bases outside the gene matches: 5. Germline lookup yields CDR1 SGHRS and CDR2 YFSETQ. The CDR3 length is 15 residues. Complete variable domain (other parts from reference TRBV5-1 and TRBJ2-7): KAGVTQTPRYLIKTRGQQVTLSCSPISGHRSVSWYQQTPGQGLQFLFEYFSETQRNKGNFPGRFSGRQFSNSRSEMNVSTLELGDSALYLCASSSGQGEIYEQYFGPGTRLTVT.